The 25 T cell receptor beta chains reported below all come from one sample, sequenced in a study of CD8 T cells in ankylosing spondylitis. Study results and limitations: Blood from ankylosing spondylitis patients appeared to carry a characteristic roughly 8-variant TCR beta motif.

MiXCR, run by TCRdb on the 5' RACE reads, gives a single entry per CDR3 protein. The sample carries more than 500,000 distinct CDR3 sequences, about 5.7% recorded once. Their antigen targets remain unknown. Specimen: blood, either unsorted or a sorted T cell fraction (not recorded which). Receptor source: a male donor with ankylosing spondylitis.

This clonotype was observed a few times. The gene calls are TRBV4-3 and TRBJ2-3; D is uncertain. V gave up 4 bases and J gave up 0 bases, with 8 bases separating them. The CDR3 is 14 residues long. CDR1 LGHNA and CDR2 YSLEER come from the germline V gene. The DNA for the CDR3 is TGCGCCAGCAGCCCCTCCCTTAGCACAGATACGCAGTATTTT. As protein: CASSPSLSTDTQYF.

The V and J genes are TRBV5-6 and TRBJ2-2; D is perhaps TRBD1 (6 bases). Germline CDR1 reads SGHDT; CDR2 reads YYEEEE. This CDR3 spans 17 amino acids. The ends were cut back, 6 bases at V and 5 bases at J, with 23 bases in the middle. The CDR3 loop reads CASTDTSGRGRTGELFF. Here the CDR3 DNA reads TGTGCCAGCACCGACACTTCAGGCAGGGGTCGGACCGGGGAGCTGTTTTTT.

The sample holds many counts of this clonotype. The J gene is TRBJ1-4, the V gene TRBV20-1, with 7 bases that match TRBD1. V lost 4 bases, J lost 0 bases, and 8 bases stayed unmatched. CDR1 is DFQATT, CDR2 SNEGSKA, per germline (reference sequence). CDR3 length: 16 amino acids. DNA of the CDR3: TGCAGTGCTACAGGGGGGGACGGAACAACTAATGAAAAACTGTTTTTT. Its translation: CSATGGDGTTNEKLFF.

This clonotype occurred many times. CDR3 sequence reads: CASSLRSTEQYF. The CDR3 DNA sequence: TGTGCCAGCAGCTTGCGGAGTACTGAGCAGTACTTC. V gene TRBV5-6 combines with J gene TRBJ2-7, with D hard to call. CDR1 is SGHDT, CDR2 YYEEEE, per germline. The CDR3 is 12 residues long. Trimming took off 1 base at V and 7 bases at J, with 9 bases between the two ends.

This clonotype was picked up many times. V usage is TRBV7-2 and J usage is TRBJ1-1; 7 bases agree with TRBD1. The CDR3 is 16 amino acids. V shed 5 bases and J 6 bases; nucleotides not matched to a gene: 15. Germline lookup yields CDR1 SGHTA and CDR2 FQGNSA. The chain's CDR3 is CASSPLLDRDRAEAFF. CDR3 DNA: TGTGCCAGCAGCCCTCTATTAGACAGGGATCGCGCTGAAGCTTTCTTT. The whole variable domain, filled in from reference TRBV7-2 and TRBJ1-1, reads GAGVSQSPSNKVTEKGKDVELRCDPISGHTALYWYRQSLGQGLEFLIYFQGNSAPDKSGLPSDRFSAERTGGSVSTLTIQRTQQEDSAVYLCASSPLLDRDRAEAFFGQGTRLTVV.

Ten or more counts support this clonotype. This chain connects TRBV24-1 to TRBJ2-1, with TRBD2 matching over 13 bases. In germline, CDR1 is KGHDR, CDR2 SFDVKD. Trimming removed 4 bases from V and 5 bases from J; junction bases left unmatched: 4. This CDR3 has 16 amino acids. The CDR3 loop is CATSDRGLAGDNEQFF. The CDR3 DNA is TGTGCCACCAGTGACCGTGGACTAGCGGGAGACAATGAGCAGTTCTTC.

This clonotype has a count of ten or more. The rearrangement joins TRBV29-1 to TRBJ2-3, with no clear D. This CDR3 is built from 12 residues. The germline V and J ends were trimmed by 7 bases and 2 bases, with 10 bases remaining between them. The germline CDR1 and CDR2 sequences are SQVTM and ANQGSEA. CDR3 DNA sequence: TGCAGCGGACGGATATTCACAGATACGCAGTATTTT. As protein: CSGRIFTDTQYF.

This clonotype was recorded many times. The V call is TRBV5-1, the J call TRBJ1-2; D ambiguous. Between the trimmed V and J ends, which lost 9 bases and 14 bases, there was a span of 11 bases. This CDR3 has 8 residues. CDR1 and CDR2 from the germline V gene are SGHRS and YFSETQ. CDR3 in amino acids: CAKTAGTF. The CDR3 DNA sequence: TGCGCCAAAACAGCCGGGACCTTC.

This clonotype was seen repeatedly, ten times or more. V is TRBV15 and J is TRBJ2-1, with a weak D call TRBD2 (5 bases). Deletions cut 5 bases from V and 1 base from J, with 12 bases between. The CDR3 covers 15 residues. Per germline, CDR1 LNHNV and CDR2 YYDKDF (reference sequence). The CDR3 loop reads CATSPHRGSYNEQFF. The CDR3 bases are TGTGCCACCAGCCCCCATCGGGGTTCCTACAATGAGCAGTTCTTC.

This clonotype was recorded a few times. The rearrangement links TRBV20-1 to TRBJ2-5, with a possible D match to TRBD1 (5 bases). V lost 5 bases, J lost 2 bases, and 9 bases lay in between. This CDR3 is built from 12 residues. Germline CDR1 reads DFQATT; CDR2 reads SNEGSKA (reference sequence). In DNA form, the CDR3 reads TGCAGTGCTCCCGGACAACAAGAGACCCAGTACTTC. Its protein is CSAPGQQETQYF.

This clonotype was observed at least ten times. CDR3 sequence reads: CASSLQGQGELFF. CDR3 nucleotide sequence: TGCGCCAGCAGCCTCCAGGGGCAGGGGGAGCTGTTTTTT. The chain couples TRBV5-1 to TRBJ2-2, with D possibly matching TRBD1 (6 bases). Germline CDR1 is SGHRS and CDR2 is YFSETQ. The CDR3 has 13 amino acids. V was shortened by 4 bases and J by 8 bases, with 12 bases between the two germline ends. Together with reference TRBV5-1 and TRBJ2-2, the CDR3 gives the full variable domain: KAGVTQTPRYLIKTRGQQVTLSCSPISGHRSVSWYQQTPGQGLQFLFEYFSETQRNKGNFPGRFSGRQFSNSRSEMNVSTLELGDSALYLCASSLQGQGELFFGEGSRLTVL.

This clonotype was seen ten or more times. J is TRBJ2-5 and V is TRBV20-1; D uncertain. There are 13 residues in the CDR3. Deletions cut 1 base from V and 0 bases from J, with 6 bases between. Germline CDR1 reads DFQATT; CDR2 reads SNEGSKA (reference sequence). The chain's CDR3 is CSARVEYQETQYF. In nucleotides, the CDR3 is TGCAGTGCTAGAGTTGAGTACCAAGAGACCCAGTACTTC.

In its sample, this clonotype was seen many times. The V gene is TRBV20-1, the J gene TRBJ2-1; a possible D gene is TRBD1 (6 bases). Germline CDR1 and CDR2: DFQATT and SNEGSKA (reference sequence). Trimming took off 2 bases at V and 6 bases at J, with 14 bases between the two ends. This CDR3 is 14 amino acids long. CDR3 amino acids: CSARNRVSTNEQFF. The CDR3, as DNA: TGCAGTGCTAGAAACAGGGTTTCTACCAATGAGCAGTTCTTC.

This clonotype was observed many times. V is TRBV7-9 and J is TRBJ2-1; D gene unclear. There are 15 residues in the CDR3. V was clipped by 5 bases and J by 2 bases, with 13 bases between them. Per germline, CDR1 SEHNR and CDR2 FQNEAQ (reference sequence). The DNA of the CDR3 is TGTGCCAGCAGCCCCAGGCGCCGAGCCTACAATGAGCAGTTCTTC. Translated, it gives CASSPRRRAYNEQFF.

This clonotype was recorded at least ten times. The rearrangement joins TRBV18 to TRBJ2-7; no firm D call. Germline loops: CDR1 KGHSH, CDR2 LQKENI. Trimming stripped 5 bases from V and 0 bases from J, with 8 bases between. The CDR3 consists of 13 residues. The CDR3 protein is CASSVADSYEQYF. CDR3 sequence (DNA): TGTGCCAGCTCAGTGGCCGACTCCTACGAGCAGTACTTC.

The chain joins TRBV20-1 to TRBJ1-4; D not resolved. V lost 0 bases and J 4 bases, leaving 9 bases between the germline ends. Germline values: CDR1 DFQATT, CDR2 SNEGSKA (reference sequence). The length of the CDR3 is 14 residues. The CDR3 nucleotides are TGCAGTGCTAGAGATCGAGTTTATAATGAAAAACTGTTTTTT. This translates into CSARDRVYNEKLFF.

In its sample, this clonotype was seen many times. V usage is TRBV3-1 and J usage is TRBJ2-6, with 10 bases fitting TRBD1. CDR1 is LGHDT, CDR2 YNNKEL, per germline (reference sequence). Trimming took 3 bases from V and 0 from J; bases not matched to a gene: 17. There are 22 residues in the CDR3. In DNA, the CDR3 is TGTGCCAGCAGCCATTCGAACACGTTAAGGGACAGGGGCCACTCTGGGGCCAACGTCCTGACTTTC. It translates to CASSHSNTLRDRGHSGANVLTF. The full variable domain, in which reference TRBV3-1 and TRBJ2-6 provide the parts outside the CDR3, is DTAVSQTPKYLVTQMGNDKSIKCEQNLGHDTMYWYKQDSKKFLKIMFSYNNKELIINETVPNRFSPKSPDKAHLNLHINSLELGDSAVYFCASSHSNTLRDRGHSGANVLTFGAGSRLTVL.

The chain recombines TRBV28 with TRBJ1-2; D remains unclear. V dropped 5 bases and J dropped 1 base, with 5 bases sitting between them. CDR3 length equals 12 residues. Germline V gene lookup returns CDR1 MDHEN and CDR2 SYDVKM. CDR3 loop: CASSSINYGYTF. The CDR3 nucleotides read TGTGCCAGCAGTAGCATTAACTATGGCTACACCTTC.

The chain employs TRBV15 and TRBJ2-1; D is perhaps TRBD2 (7 bases). This CDR3 has 15 residues. Trimming left V 5 bases short and J 10 bases short, with 21 bases between. The germline CDR1 and CDR2 sequences are LNHNV and YYDKDF (reference sequence). The CDR3: CATSFFRGGAGEQFF. The CDR3 coding sequence is TGTGCCACCAGCTTCTTCCGAGGGGGGGCAGGGGAGCAGTTCTTC.

This clonotype was seen repeatedly, ten times or more. The chain employs TRBV6-1 and TRBJ2-3, with TRBD1 as a possible D gene (6 bases). The CDR3 totals 13 residues. From germline, CDR1 is MNHNS and CDR2 SASEGT. Trimming removed 5 bases from V and 8 bases from J, with 14 bases in between. In nucleotides, the CDR3 is TGTGCCAGCAGTCTAACAGGGCCCGGTACGCAGTATTTT. As protein: CASSLTGPGTQYF.

This clonotype was seen repeatedly, ten times or more. V usage is TRBV29-1 and J usage is TRBJ1-1; unclear D gene. CDR3 length: 11 amino acids. V lost 4 bases and J lost 4, with 7 bases in between. Germline V CDR1 and CDR2: SQVTM, ANQGSEA. The CDR3 region is CSVGDFTEAFF. As DNA, the CDR3 is TGCAGCGTTGGTGACTTCACTGAAGCTTTCTTT.

This clonotype was found many times. The rearrangement links TRBV4-1 to TRBJ1-4; the D is unclear. This CDR3 is built from 13 residues. Trimming removed 4 bases from V and 6 bases from J, with 9 bases in between. CDR1 and CDR2 (germline): MGHRA, YSYEKL. The CDR3 nucleotides read TGCGCCAGCAGCCTTCTAAGGGATGAAAAACTGTTTTTT. Encoded protein: CASSLLRDEKLFF.

This clonotype was seen repeatedly, ten times or more. The CDR3: CASSYTQGNEQFF. The CDR3, as DNA: TGTGCCAGCAGTTACACCCAGGGAAATGAGCAGTTCTTC. This chain links TRBV6-5 with TRBJ2-1, with D possibly TRBD1 on 5 matching bases. V lost 2 bases, J lost 7 bases, and 9 bases lay in between. The CDR3 totals 13 residues. Germline CDR1 is MNHEY and CDR2 is SVGAGI.

The V call is TRBV20-1, the J call TRBJ2-7, with 9 positions matching TRBD2. The CDR3 runs to 14 residues. Germline V gene lookup returns CDR1 DFQATT and CDR2 SNEGSKA (reference sequence). V lost 5 bases to trimming and J lost 0 bases; unmatched junction nucleotides: 5. The CDR3 reads CSAERLADSYEQYF. The CDR3 bases are TGCAGTGCTGAAAGACTAGCGGACTCCTACGAGCAGTACTTC.

Many counts were recorded for this clonotype. The chain links TRBV6-6 to TRBJ2-2; D unclear. V was cut by 7 bases and J by 7 bases, with 10 bases left in between. CDR3 length: 12 amino acids. Germline CDR1 is MNHNY and CDR2 is SVGAGI (reference sequence). The CDR3 region has the DNA TGTGCCAGCACCACCGGTGGCGGGGAGCTGTTTTTT. Protein sequence: CASTTGGGELFF.